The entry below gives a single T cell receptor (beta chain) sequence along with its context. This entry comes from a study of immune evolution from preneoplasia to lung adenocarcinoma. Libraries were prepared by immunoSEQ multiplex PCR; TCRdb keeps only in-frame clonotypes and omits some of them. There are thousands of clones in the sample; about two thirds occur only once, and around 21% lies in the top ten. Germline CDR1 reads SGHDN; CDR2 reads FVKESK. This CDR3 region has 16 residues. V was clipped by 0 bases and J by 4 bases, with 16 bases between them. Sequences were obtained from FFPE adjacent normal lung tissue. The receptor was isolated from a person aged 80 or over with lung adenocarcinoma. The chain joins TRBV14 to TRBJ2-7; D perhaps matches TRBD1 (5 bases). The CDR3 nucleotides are TGTGCCAGCAGCCAAGATCTTTTAAGGGGTGATTACGAGCAGTACTTC. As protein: CASSQDLLRGDYEQYF. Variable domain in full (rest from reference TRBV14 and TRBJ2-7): EAGVTQFPSHSVIEKGQTVTLRCDPISGHDNLYWYRRVMGKEIKFLLHFVKESKQDESGMPNNRFLAERTGGTYSTLKVQPAELEDSGVYFCASSQDLLRGDYEQYFGPGTRLTVT.